This record looks at one T cell receptor (beta chain) sequence and its context. Its cognate antigen is unknown. The CDR3 spans 14 residues. V gave up 0 bases and J gave up 10 bases, with 14 bases separating them. CDR1 and CDR2 (germline): SGHRS, YFSETQ. UMIs and a universal primer site were added when TCR cDNA was made by 5'RACE template switching. TCRdb re-analysed the 5' RACE reads in MiXCR, keeping a single row per CDR3 protein. In the table there are 150,000 to 200,000 distinct CDR3 sequences, 7% to 10% of which are singletons. These data are taken from a study of T cells after yellow fever vaccination. Study-level background: The fractions with low cell numbers were processed using SMART-Seq v4 Ultra Low Input.

Study-level findings and limits: Weaker, the secondary response peaked sooner, at day 5 versus 15. Booster samples showed a return of most primary-vaccination clones (around 96% CD4, 70% to 90% CD8).

The sequencing here drew on CD8+ T cells sorted from PBMCs, taken 45 days after the yellow fever booster vaccination. The rearrangement uses TRBV5-1 and TRBJ2-1; maybe TRBD2 (5 bases). This TCR came from a man between 18 and 35 years old who received the YFV17D yellow fever vaccine. The CDR3 coding sequence is TGCGCCAGCAGCTTGGCCCAAGCAGAGGGAGAGCAGTTCTTC. It translates to CASSLAQAEGEQFF.